Listed below are T cell receptor beta chains from one sample, sequenced in a study of OX40 agonist ivuxolimab in advanced cancers. Clones were sequenced by immunoSEQ multiplex PCR, and TCRdb holds only the in-frame ones, with some missing. The sample lists about 53,000 clones, almost 85% occurring once. The specimen comprised CD4+ or CD8+ T cells sorted from blood, sampled in a trial of the OX40 agonist ivuxolimab. Source of these receptors: an adult with an advanced solid tumor such as melanoma, head and neck, liver or kidney cancer. The CDR3 runs from the conserved cysteine through the conserved F or W. A D gene is named only where the DNA matches it firmly. For some rows the clone size is stated as once, few or many, or as a class when expanded; others skip it.

abundance,d_gene,j_gene,v_gene,CDR3nt,CDR3aa
once,NA,TRBJ2-2,TRBV11-2,TGTGCCAGCAGCTTATCGGACCGGATTGCCGGGGAGCTGTTTTTT,CASSLSDRIAGELFF
NA,NA,TRBJ2-1,TRBV28,TGTGCCAGCAGTTTATATGGCGGGGCGAACAATGAGCAGTTCTTC,CASSLYGGANNEQFF
NA,NA,TRBJ2-3,TRBV30,TGTGCCTGGGAGCGGAGAGAAAAAGATACGCAGTATTTT,CAWERREKDTQYF
NA,NA,TRBJ1-1,TRBV7-2,TGTGCCAGCAGCACACACAGGGTGGGGAACACTGAAGCTTTCTTT,CASSTHRVGNTEAFF
few,TRBD2,TRBJ2-5,TRBV5-1,TGCGCCAGCAGCACCGGACTAGCGGGAGGCGGTCAAGAGACCCAGTACTTC,CASSTGLAGGGQETQYF
medium-sized,NA,TRBJ2-1,TRBV29-1,TGCAGCGTTGCTTCCCGGACTAGGGGGGTTTTGGGCAATGAGCAGTTCTTC,CSVASRTRGVLGNEQFF
NA,TRBD1,TRBJ1-2,TRBV7-9,TGTGCCAGCAGCTTAAGCGGGACAGCCCGCACCTTC,CASSLSGTARTF
NA,NA,TRBJ2-5,TRBV28,TGTGCCAGCAGTTACCAAGAGACCCAGTACTTC,CASSYQETQYF
once,TRBD1,TRBJ2-7,TRBV4-1,TGCGCCAGCAGCGAAGGGACAGTCTACGAGCAGTACTTC,CASSEGTVYEQYF
NA,NA,TRBJ2-1,TRBV7-9,TGTGCCAGCAGCTTTCTGAAAGGGTACACGGACAATGAGCAGTTCTTC,CASSFLKGYTDNEQFF
NA,TRBD1,TRBJ1-2,TRBV5-1,TGCGCCAGCAGCGAACCTGACAGGGCTTATTATGGCTACACCTTC,CASSEPDRAYYGYTF
NA,TRBD2,TRBJ2-3,TRBV5-1,TGCGCCAGCACAAGGACTAGCGGCACAGATACGCAGTATTTT,CASTRTSGTDTQYF
NA,TRBD1,TRBJ2-7,TRBV18,TGTGCCAGCTCACTCTCAAGACCCGGGACAGGGGTTCTTCACGAGCAGTACTTC,CASSLSRPGTGVLHEQYF
few,NA,TRBJ2-7,TRBV2,TGTGCCAGCAGCTCAGGGGGGGGTCCCTACGAGCAGTACTTC,CASSSGGGPYEQYF
NA,NA,TRBJ2-3,TRBV5-1,TGCGCCAGCAGCTTGGTCCTAGCAACAGATACGCAGTATTTT,CASSLVLATDTQYF
NA,NA,TRBJ2-7,TRBV2,TGTGCCAGCAGTGTCCTAAGCGGACGCTCCTACGAGCAGTACTTC,CASSVLSGRSYEQYF
NA,TRBD2,TRBJ2-2,TRBV5-1,TGCGCCAGCAGCCCCTATGGCGGGAGTTGGGGGTCAGCGGAGCTGTTTTTT,CASSPYGGSWGSAELFF
NA,NA,TRBJ1-1,TRBV5-1,TGCGCCAGCAGCCATGGAGGGGATTTGACTGAAGCTTTCTTT,CASSHGGDLTEAFF
NA,NA,TRBJ2-3,TRBV6-5,TGTGCCAGCAGTGACAGCACAGATACGCAGTATTTT,CASSDSTDTQYF
NA,NA,TRBJ1-1,TRBV4-1,TGCGCCAGCAGCCAAGATTCAGGGACACCGAACACTGAAGCTTTCTTT,CASSQDSGTPNTEAFF
once,NA,TRBJ2-2,TRBV10-1,TGCGCCAGCAGGAACAGAAACACCGGGGAGCTGTTTTTT,CASRNRNTGELFF
NA,TRBD1,TRBJ2-7,TRBV18,TGTGCCAGCTCACCACCAGGGACAGGGAGATCTGAGCAGTACTTC,CASSPPGTGRSEQYF
NA,NA,TRBJ2-1,TRBV15,TGTGCCACCAGCAGAGAGGGTAGGGACTTTGAGCAGTTCTTC,CATSREGRDFEQFF
NA,NA,TRBJ2-5,TRBV5-4,TGTGCCAGCAGCAACCGGGGTGTAGAGACCCAGTACTTC,CASSNRGVETQYF
NA,NA,TRBJ2-2,TRBV19,NA,CASSVGTGAGKFF
NA,NA,TRBJ2-7,TRBV19,TGTGCCAGTAGTATAGATGGGGGACGTACCTACGAGCAGTACTTC,CASSIDGGRTYEQYF
NA,NA,TRBJ2-5,TRBV7-7,TGTGCCAGCAGCCCAAGTGGACAGTACAAAGAGACCCAGTACTTC,CASSPSGQYKETQYF
NA,TRBD1,TRBJ1-2,TRBV19,TGTGCCAGTAGGGGACAGGACAGGGGGTCTGGCTACACCTTC,CASRGQDRGSGYTF
NA,NA,TRBJ2-7,TRBV20-1,TGCAGTGCTAGGGGCTACGAGCAGTACTTC,CSARGYEQYF
NA,TRBD1,TRBJ2-1,TRBV25-1,TGTGCCAGCAGTGACCCTGGACAGGGGGGGTACAATGAGCAGTTCTTC,CASSDPGQGGYNEQFF
NA,NA,TRBJ2-2,TRBV28,TGTGCCAGCAGTTTATCTTCCGGGGAGCTGTTTTTT,CASSLSSGELFF